This is a list of T cell receptor beta chains from one sample in a study of T cells expressing NK-cell markers. TCRdb reprocessed the 5' RACE reads and keeps a single row for each CDR3 protein, giving no DNA. In total, the table holds 500,000 or so distinct CDR3 sequences. Sequencing was carried out using blood T cells: a sorted CD56 or NKG2C T cell subset, CD4+ or CD8+ T cells, or bulk PBMC T cells (not recorded which). Every receptor here comes from a man between 18 and 35 years old in good health. The CDR3 runs from the conserved cysteine through the conserved F or W.

v_gene	len	j_gene	CDR3aa
TRBV20-1	17	TRBJ2-4	CSASMLVDRLAKNIQYF
TRBV6-5	15	TRBJ1-5	CASINGQAGRVSQHF
TRBV20-1	14	TRBJ1-6	CSASDRTYNSPLHF
TRBV29-1	15	TRBJ2-6	CSARVRGSGANVLTF
TRBV29-1	14	TRBJ2-7	CSVGWPGGSAEQYF
TRBV12-3/TRBV12-4	17	TRBJ2-5	CASSGGGDRLGQETQYF
TRBV7-8	16	TRBJ2-7	CASSLATGTISYEQYF
TRBV7-2	15	TRBJ2-1	CASSPVAGENNEQFF
TRBV27	19	TRBJ2-2	CASSRRTSGRGWDPGELFF
TRBV6-1	13	TRBJ1-2	CATRIGVDYGYTF
TRBV4-1	15	TRBJ2-2	CASSQGGFDTGELFF
TRBV19	16	TRBJ2-2	CASSLPQGINTGELFF
TRBV24-1	11	TRBJ2-7	CATAQGREQYF
TRBV20-1	14	TRBJ1-2	CSASKGALNYGYTF
TRBV3-1	14	TRBJ2-3	CASSHRQGPDTQYF
TRBV20-1	15	TRBJ2-7	CSASDSSGNPYEQYF
TRBV20-1	15	TRBJ2-6	CSAIRGFSGANVLTF
TRBV2	14	TRBJ2-3	CASSEPGVPDTQYF
TRBV6-5	12	TRBJ1-1	CATRQMNTEAFF
TRBV24-1	14	TRBJ2-5	CATSDTRQEGTQYF
TRBV6-5	14	TRBJ2-7	CASSYARGTYEQYF
TRBV4-1	17	TRBJ2-2	CASSLQSQGGYTGELFF
TRBV25-1	17	TRBJ2-3	CASRDLGGGAGTDTQYF
TRBV12-3/TRBV12-4	13	TRBJ2-7	CASTTTSGSEQYF
TRBV11-2	15	TRBJ2-2	CASSLGIRSTGELFF
TRBV7-9	14	TRBJ2-3	CASSEAGWTDTQYF
TRBV7-2	15	TRBJ1-4	CASSLAGVANDKLFF